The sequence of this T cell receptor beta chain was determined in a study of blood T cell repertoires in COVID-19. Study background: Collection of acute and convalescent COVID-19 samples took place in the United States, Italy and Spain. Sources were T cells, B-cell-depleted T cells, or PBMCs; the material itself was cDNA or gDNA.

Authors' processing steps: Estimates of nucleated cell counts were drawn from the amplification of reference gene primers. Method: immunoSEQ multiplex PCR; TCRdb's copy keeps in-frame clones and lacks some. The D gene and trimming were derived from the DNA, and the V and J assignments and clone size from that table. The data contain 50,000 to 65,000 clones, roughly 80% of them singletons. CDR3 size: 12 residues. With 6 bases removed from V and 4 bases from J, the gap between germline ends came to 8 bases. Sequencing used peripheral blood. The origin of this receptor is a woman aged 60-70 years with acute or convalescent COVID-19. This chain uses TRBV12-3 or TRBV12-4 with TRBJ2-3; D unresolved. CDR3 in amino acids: CASSDIPDTQYF. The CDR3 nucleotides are TGTGCCAGCAGCGACATCCCAGATACGCAGTATTTT.